The sequence of this T cell receptor beta chain was determined in a study of blood T cells in healthy people across ages. Russia was home to the donors, healthy Caucasian individuals aged roughly 6 to 95. Staff drew roughly 10 milliliters of peripheral blood from each donor. In its sample, this clonotype was seen a few times. Primers used in a second PCR of roughly 7 to 12 cycles were a sample-barcoded 5' primer and a J-beta primer mix. Every cDNA molecule carried a tag from a template-switch adaptor bearing 12 random nucleotides. TCRdb recomputed calls from the 5' RACE reads with MiXCR, one row per CDR3 protein. Among some 700,000 distinct CDR3 sequences, about 24% were seen once, and the ten largest hold about 20%. Sequencing was done on a sample of blood. This receptor was identified in a man in his 70s in good health.

The CDR3 coding sequence is TGTGCCAGCAGTTACACTCAGACGCAAGAGACCCAGTACTTC. Translated: CASSYTQTQETQYF. J is TRBJ2-5 and V is TRBV12-3 or TRBV12-4; D unresolved. The CDR3 is made up of 14 amino acids. Trimming stripped 4 bases from V and 2 bases from J, with 11 bases between.